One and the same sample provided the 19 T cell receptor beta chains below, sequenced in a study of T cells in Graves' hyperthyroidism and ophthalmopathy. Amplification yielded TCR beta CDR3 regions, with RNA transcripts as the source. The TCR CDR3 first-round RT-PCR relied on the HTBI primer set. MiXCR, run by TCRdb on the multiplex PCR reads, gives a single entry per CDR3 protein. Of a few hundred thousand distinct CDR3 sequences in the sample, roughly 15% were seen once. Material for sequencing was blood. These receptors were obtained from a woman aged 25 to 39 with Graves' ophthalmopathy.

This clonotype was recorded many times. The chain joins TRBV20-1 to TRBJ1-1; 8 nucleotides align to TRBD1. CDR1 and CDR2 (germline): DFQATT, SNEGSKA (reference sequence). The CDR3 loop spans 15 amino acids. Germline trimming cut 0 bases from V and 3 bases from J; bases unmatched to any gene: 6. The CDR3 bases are TGCAGTGCTAGAGACTTGGACAGGGCGCACACTGAAGCTTTCTTT. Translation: CSARDLDRAHTEAFF.

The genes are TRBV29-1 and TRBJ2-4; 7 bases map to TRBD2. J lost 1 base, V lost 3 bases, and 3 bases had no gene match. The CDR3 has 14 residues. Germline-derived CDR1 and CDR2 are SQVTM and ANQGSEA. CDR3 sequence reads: CSVEGEGAKNIQYF. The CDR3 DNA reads TGCAGCGTTGAGGGGGAGGGGGCCAAAAACATTCAGTACTTC.

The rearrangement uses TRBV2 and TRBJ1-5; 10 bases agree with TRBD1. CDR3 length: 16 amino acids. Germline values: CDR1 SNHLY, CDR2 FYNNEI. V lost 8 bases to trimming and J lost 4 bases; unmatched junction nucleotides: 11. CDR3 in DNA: TGTGCCAGCGTTGACAAGACAGGGGGCGCAAATCAGCCCCAGCATTTT. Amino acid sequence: CASVDKTGGANQPQHF.

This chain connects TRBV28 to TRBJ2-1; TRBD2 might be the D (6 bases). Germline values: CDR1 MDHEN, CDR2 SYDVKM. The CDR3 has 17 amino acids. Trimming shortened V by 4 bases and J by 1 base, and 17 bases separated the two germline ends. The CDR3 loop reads CASSSAGSHRSYNEQFF. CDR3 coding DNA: TGTGCCAGCAGTTCCGCGGGGTCACATCGTTCCTACAATGAGCAGTTCTTC.

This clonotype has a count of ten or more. Written as DNA, the CDR3 is TGTGCCAGCAGCCAATCCGGGACCAGTGATGGCTACACCTTC. Translating it yields CASSQSGTSDGYTF. This chain connects TRBV3-1 to TRBJ1-2; D may be TRBD1 (5 bases). V was cut by 2 bases and J by 6 bases, with 13 bases left in between. This CDR3 region has 14 residues. The V gene's germline CDR1 is LGHDT and CDR2 YNNKEL (reference sequence).

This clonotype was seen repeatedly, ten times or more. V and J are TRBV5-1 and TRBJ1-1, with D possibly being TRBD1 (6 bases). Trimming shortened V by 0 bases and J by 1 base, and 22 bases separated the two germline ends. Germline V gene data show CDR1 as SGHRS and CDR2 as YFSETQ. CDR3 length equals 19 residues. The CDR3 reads CASSLVSIRGAFSNTEAFF. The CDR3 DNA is TGCGCCAGCAGCTTGGTCTCTATCCGGGGGGCTTTTTCGAACACTGAAGCTTTCTTT.

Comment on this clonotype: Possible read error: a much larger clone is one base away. The CDR3 nucleotides are TGCGCCGGCAGCTTTGAAGGACAGGGAAATGAAAAACTGTTTTTT. Amino acid sequence: CAGSFEGQGNEKLFF. The rearrangement uses TRBV5-1 and TRBJ1-4; the match to TRBD1 covers 8 bases. Per germline, CDR1 SGHRS and CDR2 YFSETQ. The CDR3 has 15 amino acids. Filled out from reference TRBV5-1 and TRBJ1-4, the complete variable domain reads KAGVTQTPRYLIKTRGQQVTLSCSPISGHRSVSWYQQTPGQGLQFLFEYFSETQRNKGNFPGRFSGRQFSNSRSEMNVSTLELGDSALYLCAGSFEGQGNEKLFFGSGTQLSVL.

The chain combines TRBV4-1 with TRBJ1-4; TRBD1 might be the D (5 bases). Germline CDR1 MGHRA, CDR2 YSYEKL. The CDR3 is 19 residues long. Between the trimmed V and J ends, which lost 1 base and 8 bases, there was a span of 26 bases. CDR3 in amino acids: CASSQGLRARSQGGEKLFF. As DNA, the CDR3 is TGCGCCAGCAGCCAAGGACTCCGGGCCCGGTCGCAGGGTGGAGAAAAACTGTTTTTT.

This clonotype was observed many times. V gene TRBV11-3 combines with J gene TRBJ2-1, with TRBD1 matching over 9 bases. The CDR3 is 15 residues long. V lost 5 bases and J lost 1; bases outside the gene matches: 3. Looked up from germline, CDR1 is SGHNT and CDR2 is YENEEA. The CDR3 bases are TGTGCCAGCAGCCAAGGACAGGGGTCCTACAATGAGCAGTTCTTC. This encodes CASSQGQGSYNEQFF. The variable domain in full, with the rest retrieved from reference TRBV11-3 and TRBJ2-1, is EAGVVQSPRYKIIEKKQPVAFWCNPISGHNTLYWYLQNLGQGPELLIRYENEEAVDDSQLPKDRFSAERLKGVDSTLKIQPAELGDSAVYLCASSQGQGSYNEQFFGPGTRLTVL.

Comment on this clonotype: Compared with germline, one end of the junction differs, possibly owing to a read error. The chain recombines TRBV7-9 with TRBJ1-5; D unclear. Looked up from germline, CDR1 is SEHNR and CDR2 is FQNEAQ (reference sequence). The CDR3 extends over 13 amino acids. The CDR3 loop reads CVSSLEGSQPQHF. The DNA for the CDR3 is TGTGTCAGCAGCTTAGAAGGGAGTCAGCCCCAGCATTTT.

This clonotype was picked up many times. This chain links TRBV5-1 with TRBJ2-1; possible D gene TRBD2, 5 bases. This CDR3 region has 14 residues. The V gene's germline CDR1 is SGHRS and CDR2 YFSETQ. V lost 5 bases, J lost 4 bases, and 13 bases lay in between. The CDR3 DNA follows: TGCGCCAGCAGTATGAGGACTGTATACAATGAGCAGTTCTTC. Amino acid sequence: CASSMRTVYNEQFF.

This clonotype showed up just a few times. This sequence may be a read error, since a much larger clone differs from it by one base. CDR3 sequence (DNA): TGCAGCGTTGTGAACACCAAAAACACTGGAGCTTTCTTT. It yields the protein CSVVNTKNTGAFF. V is TRBV29-1 and J is TRBJ1-1; unclear D gene. CDR1 SQVTM and CDR2 ANQGSEA come from the germline V gene. There are 13 residues in the CDR3.

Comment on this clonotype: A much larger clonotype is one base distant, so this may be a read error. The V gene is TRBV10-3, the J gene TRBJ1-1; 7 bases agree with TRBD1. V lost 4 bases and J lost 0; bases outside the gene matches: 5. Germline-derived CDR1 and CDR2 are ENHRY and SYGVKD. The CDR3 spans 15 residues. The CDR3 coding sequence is TGTGCCATCAGTGTGGTGACAGGGTTGAACACTGAAGCTTTCTTT. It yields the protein CAISVVTGLNTEAFF.

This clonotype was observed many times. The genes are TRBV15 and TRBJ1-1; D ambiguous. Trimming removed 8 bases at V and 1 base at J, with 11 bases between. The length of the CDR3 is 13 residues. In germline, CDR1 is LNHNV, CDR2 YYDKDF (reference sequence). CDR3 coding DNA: TGTGCCACCGGGGTACTTTCGAACACTGAAGCTTTCTTT. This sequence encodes CATGVLSNTEAFF.

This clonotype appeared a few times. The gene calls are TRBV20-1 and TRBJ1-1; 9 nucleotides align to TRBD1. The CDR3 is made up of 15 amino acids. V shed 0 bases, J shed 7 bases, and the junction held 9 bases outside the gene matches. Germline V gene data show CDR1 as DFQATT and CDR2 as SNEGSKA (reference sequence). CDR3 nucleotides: TGCAGTGCTAGAGATCCACAGGGGGCTAAGGTTGAAGCTTTCTTT. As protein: CSARDPQGAKVEAFF.

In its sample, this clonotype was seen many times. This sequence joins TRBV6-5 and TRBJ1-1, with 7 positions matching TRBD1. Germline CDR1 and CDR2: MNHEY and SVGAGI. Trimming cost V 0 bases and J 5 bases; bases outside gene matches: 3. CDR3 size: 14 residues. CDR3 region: CASSYSTGNTEAFF. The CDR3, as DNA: TGTGCCAGCAGTTACTCGACAGGGAATACTGAAGCTTTCTTT.

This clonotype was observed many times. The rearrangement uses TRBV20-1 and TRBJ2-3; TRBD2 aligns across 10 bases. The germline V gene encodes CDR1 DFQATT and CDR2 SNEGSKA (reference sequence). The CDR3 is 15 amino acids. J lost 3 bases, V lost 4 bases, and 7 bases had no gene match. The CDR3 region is CSATGAGGPTDTQYF. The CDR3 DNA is TGCAGTGCTACGGGAGCGGGGGGGCCTACAGATACGCAGTATTTT.

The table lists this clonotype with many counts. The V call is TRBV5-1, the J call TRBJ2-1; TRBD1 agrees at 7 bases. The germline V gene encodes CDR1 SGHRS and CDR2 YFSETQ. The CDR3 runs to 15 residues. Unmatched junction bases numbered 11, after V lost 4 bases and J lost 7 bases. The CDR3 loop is CASSLLHNRGNEQFF. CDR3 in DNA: TGCGCCAGCAGCCTTCTACATAACAGGGGAAATGAGCAGTTCTTC.

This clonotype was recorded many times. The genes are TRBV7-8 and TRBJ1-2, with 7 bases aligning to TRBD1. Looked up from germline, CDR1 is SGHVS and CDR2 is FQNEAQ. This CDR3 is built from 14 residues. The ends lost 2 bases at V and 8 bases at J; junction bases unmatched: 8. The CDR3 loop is CASSLPRQGGGYTF. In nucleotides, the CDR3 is TGTGCCAGCAGCTTACCGAGACAGGGTGGAGGCTACACCTTC.